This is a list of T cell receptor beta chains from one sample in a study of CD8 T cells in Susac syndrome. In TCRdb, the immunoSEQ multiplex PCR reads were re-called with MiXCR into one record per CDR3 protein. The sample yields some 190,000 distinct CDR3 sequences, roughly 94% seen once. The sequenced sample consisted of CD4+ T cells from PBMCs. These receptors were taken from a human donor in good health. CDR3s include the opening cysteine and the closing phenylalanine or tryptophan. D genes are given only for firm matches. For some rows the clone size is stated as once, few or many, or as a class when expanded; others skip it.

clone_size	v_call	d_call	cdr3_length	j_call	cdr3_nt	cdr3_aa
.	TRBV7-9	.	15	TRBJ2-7	TGTGCCAGCAACCTACAGGGTACGGCCTCCTACGAGCAGTACTTC	CASNLQGTASYEQYF
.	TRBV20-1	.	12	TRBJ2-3	TGCAGTGTGCAGCAACCCACAGATACGCAGTATTTT	CSVQQPTDTQYF
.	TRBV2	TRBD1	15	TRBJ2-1	TGTGCCAGCAGAGGGACAGACGGCTCCTACAATGAGCAGTTCTTC	CASRGTDGSYNEQFF
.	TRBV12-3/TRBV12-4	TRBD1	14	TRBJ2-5	TGTGCCAGCAGTTCCGGACAGGGTGTACAGACCCAGTACTTC	CASSSGQGVQTQYF
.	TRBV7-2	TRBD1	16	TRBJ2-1	TGTGCCAGCAGCTATGAGACAGGGTTTCTGGGTAATGAGCAGTTCTTC	CASSYETGFLGNEQFF
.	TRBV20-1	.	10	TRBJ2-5	TGCAGTGCTAGGGATGAGACCCAGTACTTC	CSARDETQYF
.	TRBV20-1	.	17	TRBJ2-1	TGCAGTGCTAGAGATGATTCGGGGGGCCCCTCCTACAATGAGCAGTTCTTC	CSARDDSGGPSYNEQFF
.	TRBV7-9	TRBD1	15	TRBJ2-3	TGTGCCAGCAGCCCCCCGACAGGGGGCACAGATACGCAGTATTTT	CASSPPTGGTDTQYF
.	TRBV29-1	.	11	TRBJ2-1	TGCAGCGTTGACCAGTACAATGAGCAGTTCTTC	CSVDQYNEQFF
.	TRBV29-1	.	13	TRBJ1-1	TGCAGCGTTTCCGTGTCACAAGAGACTGAAGCTTTCTTT	CSVSVSQETEAFF
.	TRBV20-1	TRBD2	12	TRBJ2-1	TGCAGTGCTAGAAGACTAGCGGGAGTTCGATTCTTC	CSARRLAGVRFF
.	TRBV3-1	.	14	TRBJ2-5	TGTGCCAGCAGCCTGTCTAGCCAAATGGAGACCCAGTACTTC	CASSLSSQMETQYF
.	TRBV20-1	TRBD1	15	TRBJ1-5	TGCAGTGCTAGATCGGGGACAGGCCGCAATCAGCCCCAGCATTTT	CSARSGTGRNQPQHF
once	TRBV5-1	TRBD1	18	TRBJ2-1	TGCGCCAGCAGCTTTGGGCTCCTGACAGGGCGCTCCTACAATGAGCAGTTCTTC	CASSFGLLTGRSYNEQFF
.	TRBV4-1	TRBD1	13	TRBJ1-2	TGCGCCAGCAGCCAGGGACAGATCTATGGCTACACCTTC	CASSQGQIYGYTF
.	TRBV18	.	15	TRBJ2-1	TGTGCCAGCTCACCACAGGGGAGCTCCTACAATGAGCAGTTCTTC	CASSPQGSSYNEQFF
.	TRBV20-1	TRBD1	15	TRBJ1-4	TGCAGTGCTGAGGACCGGCCAGGGGGCGAAGAAAAACTGTTTTTT	CSAEDRPGGEEKLFF
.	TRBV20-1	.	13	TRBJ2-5	TGCAGTGCTAGAGTCCCGGGTCTGGAGACCCAGTACTTC	CSARVPGLETQYF
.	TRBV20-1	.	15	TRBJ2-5	TGCAGTGCTAGAGATCCATCAGGGGTTACAGAGACCCAGTACTTC	CSARDPSGVTETQYF
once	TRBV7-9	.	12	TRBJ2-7	TGTGCCAGCAGCTTGGCAGGGATCGAGCAGTACTTC	CASSLAGIEQYF
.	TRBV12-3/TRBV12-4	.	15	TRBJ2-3	TGTGCCAGCAGTTTACAGGATACCTACACAGATACGCAGTATTTT	CASSLQDTYTDTQYF
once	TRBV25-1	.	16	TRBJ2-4	TGTGCCAGCAGTCCACAGGTGGAGGAGGCCAAAAACATTCAGTACTTC	CASSPQVEEAKNIQYF
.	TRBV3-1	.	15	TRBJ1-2	TGTGCCAGCAGCCAAGATCTACGGATCGACTATGGCTACACCTTC	CASSQDLRIDYGYTF
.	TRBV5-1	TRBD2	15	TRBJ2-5	TGCGCCAGCAGCTTGGGACTAGCGGGGAGGATGACCCAGTACTTC	CASSLGLAGRMTQYF
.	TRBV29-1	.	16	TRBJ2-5	TGCAGCTTCGAAGGTTTCAGATCAAGCTTCCAAGAGACCCAGTACTTC	CSFEGFRSSFQETQYF
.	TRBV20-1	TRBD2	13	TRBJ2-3	TGCAGTGCGCAACTAGCGGGCCCAGATACGCAGTATTTT	CSAQLAGPDTQYF
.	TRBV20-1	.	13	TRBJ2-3	TGCAGTGCTAGAAGGGACAACACAGATACGCAGTATTTT	CSARRDNTDTQYF
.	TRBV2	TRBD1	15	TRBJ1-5	TGTGCCAGCAGTCCGAATACCAGGGGGCACCAGCCCCAGCATTTT	CASSPNTRGHQPQHF
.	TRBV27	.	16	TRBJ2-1	TGTGCCAGCAGTTTATCGCGGGGTATCTCCTACAATGAGCAGTTCTTC	CASSLSRGISYNEQFF
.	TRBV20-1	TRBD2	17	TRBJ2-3	TGCAGTGCTAGAGACCCACTAGCGGGGTATTACACAGATACGCAGTATTTT	CSARDPLAGYYTDTQYF
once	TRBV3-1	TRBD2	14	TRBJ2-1	TGTGCCAGCAGGGGCCAGCGGGAGGGAGATGAGCAGTTCTTC	CASRGQREGDEQFF
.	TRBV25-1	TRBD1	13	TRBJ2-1	TGTGCCAGCACCCGGGACAGGGGTGATGAGCAGTTCTTC	CASTRDRGDEQFF
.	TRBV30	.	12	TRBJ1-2	TGTGCCTGGAGTCGGGGGAACTATGGCTACACCTTC	CAWSRGNYGYTF
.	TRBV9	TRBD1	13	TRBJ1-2	TGTGCCAGCAGCGGGGGACAGCGCTATGGCTACACCTTC	CASSGGQRYGYTF
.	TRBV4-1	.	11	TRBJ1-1	TGCGCCAGCAGCAAAGACACTGAAGCTTTCTTT	CASSKDTEAFF
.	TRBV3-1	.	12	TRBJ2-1	TGTGCCAGCAGCCCCTTTCCGAATGAGCAGTTCTTC	CASSPFPNEQFF
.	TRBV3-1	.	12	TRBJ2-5	TGTGCCAGCAGCCAACCTCGGCGCACCCAGTACTTC	CASSQPRRTQYF
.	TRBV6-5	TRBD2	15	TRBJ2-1	TGTGCCAGCAGTTACGGTCTAGCGGGAAGGGATGAGCAGTTCTTC	CASSYGLAGRDEQFF
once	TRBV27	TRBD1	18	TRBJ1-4	TGTGCCAGCAGTCAAGACAGGGGGAGTAGGGCAACTAATGAAAAACTGTTTTTT	CASSQDRGSRATNEKLFF
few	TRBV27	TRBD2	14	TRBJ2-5	TGTGCCAGCAGTCGACTAGCGGGAAGAGAGACCCAGTACTTC	CASSRLAGRETQYF
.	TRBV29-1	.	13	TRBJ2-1	TGCTACGTAAGGAAGGGGGGCTCGCATGAGCAGTTCTTC	CYVRKGGSHEQFF
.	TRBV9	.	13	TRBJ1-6	TGTGCCAGCAGCGCCAGGGGCAATTCACCCCTCCACTTT	CASSARGNSPLHF
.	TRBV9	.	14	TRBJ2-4	TGTGCCAGCAGCGCGACGACTGGCGAAAACATTCAGTACTTC	CASSATTGENIQYF
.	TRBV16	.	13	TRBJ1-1	TGTGCCAGCAGCCCCCTGGGTGGCACTGAAGCTTTCTTT	CASSPLGGTEAFF
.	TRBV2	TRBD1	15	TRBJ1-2	TGTGCCAGCAGTCAACAGGGGGCGAGGCTGTCTGGCTACACCTTC	CASSQQGARLSGYTF
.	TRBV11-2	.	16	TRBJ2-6	TGTGCCAGCAGCCCTTTTACAGTCTCTGGGGCCAACGTCCTGACTTTC	CASSPFTVSGANVLTF
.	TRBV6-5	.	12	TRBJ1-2	TGTGCCAGCACTGACAGACTCTATGGCTACACCTTC	CASTDRLYGYTF
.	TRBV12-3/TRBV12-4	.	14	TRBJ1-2	TGTGCCAGCAGTTTAGGGCGGAACGCCTATGGCTACACCTTC	CASSLGRNAYGYTF
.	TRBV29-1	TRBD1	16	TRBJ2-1	TGCAGCGTTGAAGATCGGGACAGGACCTCCTACAATGAGCAGTTCTTC	CSVEDRDRTSYNEQFF
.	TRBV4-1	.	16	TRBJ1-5	TGCGCCAGCAGCCAAGATTTATACCAGGGAAATCAGCCCCAGCATTTT	CASSQDLYQGNQPQHF
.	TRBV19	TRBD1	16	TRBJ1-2	TGTGCCAGTAGGGACAGGCCACCTCCCGGGGACTATGGCTACACCTTC	CASRDRPPPGDYGYTF
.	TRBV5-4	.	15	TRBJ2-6	TGTGCCAGCAGCTTGGTGGGACCTGGGGCCAACGTCCTGACTTTC	CASSLVGPGANVLTF
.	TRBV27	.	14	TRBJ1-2	TGTGCCAGCAGTCCGGCCGGGAGGGTGGGTGGCTACACCTTC	CASSPAGRVGGYTF